This T cell receptor beta chain was sequenced during a study of CDR3 diversity in severe acne. The CDR3 loop spans 13 amino acids. CDR1 is DFQATT and CDR2 is SNEGSKA in the germline V gene (reference sequence). MiXCR was run by TCRdb on the PCR reads, yielding one entry per CDR3 protein. The sample gives almost 85,000 distinct CDR3 sequences, 45% to 55% of which show up once; around 15% is in the top ten. Input material: blood. The V gene is TRBV20-1, the J gene TRBJ1-5, with D hard to call. The receptor was derived from a male donor in good health, without acne. The CDR3 DNA reads TGCAGCCAACAAGAAGTGGGGAATCAGCCCCAGCATTTT. It yields the protein CSQQEVGNQPQHF.